Below, 11 T cell receptor beta chains from the same sample are listed, as sequenced in a study of T cells in Graves' hyperthyroidism and ophthalmopathy. The source material, RNA transcripts, was used to amplify TCR beta CDR3 regions. HTBI primers drove first-round RT-PCR of the TCR CDR3. Each CDR3 protein is one row after TCRdb ran MiXCR on the multiplex PCR reads. The repertoire holds about 710,000 distinct CDR3 sequences, with 15% to 20% as singletons. Sequencing was done on a sample of blood. The receptors derive from a man aged 18 to 35 with Graves' hyperthyroidism.

This clonotype came up a few times. The V and J genes are TRBV19 and TRBJ1-2, with a weak D call TRBD1 (5 bases). The ends were cut back, 6 bases at V and 8 bases at J, with 22 bases in the middle. Germline V gene data show CDR1 as LNHDA and CDR2 as SQIVND (reference sequence). The CDR3 has 15 amino acids. CDR3: CASSFRGTPVIGYTF. DNA for the CDR3: TGTGCCAGTAGCTTCCGCGGGACGCCGGTAATCGGCTACACCTTC. Full variable domain (remainder filled in from reference TRBV19 and TRBJ1-2): DGGITQSPKYLFRKEGQNVTLSCEQNLNHDAMYWYRQDPGQGLRLIYYSQIVNDFQKGDIAEGYSVSREKKESFPLTVTSAQKNPTAFYLCASSFRGTPVIGYTFGSGTRLTVV.

This clonotype was detected ten times or more. The chain links TRBV11-1 to TRBJ2-5, with 9 bases matching TRBD1. The V and J ends lost 5 bases and 5 bases, in that order; junction bases with no gene match: 6. Germline CDR1 reads SGHAT; CDR2 reads FQDESV (reference sequence). The CDR3 consists of 14 residues. The CDR3: CASSPGQGLETQYF. For the CDR3, the DNA is TGTGCCAGCAGCCCGGGACAGGGTTTGGAGACCCAGTACTTC.

This clonotype has just a few counts. CDR3 sequence reads: CSAMGLADYLRYNEQFF. The DNA for the CDR3 is TGCAGTGCTATGGGACTAGCAGACTACCTTCGCTACAATGAGCAGTTCTTC. V usage is TRBV20-1 and J usage is TRBJ2-1; TRBD2 matches 9 bases. CDR3 length: 17 residues. V lost 4 bases and J lost 3; bases outside the gene matches: 13. Germline CDR1 DFQATT, CDR2 SNEGSKA (reference sequence).

This clonotype was picked up a small number of times. The CDR3 bases are TGCGCCAGCACCCGAGGCCTAGCGGGAGGAGAAGGGGAGCAGTACTTC. This translates into CASTRGLAGGEGEQYF. V and J are TRBV5-1 and TRBJ2-7; 11 bases match TRBD2. Looked up from germline, CDR1 is SGHRS and CDR2 is YFSETQ. The length of the CDR3 is 16 residues. With 6 bases clipped from V and 7 bases from J, the junction kept 15 bases outside the gene matches.

There are many counts of this clonotype. V and J are TRBV20-1 and TRBJ2-3; 11 bases line up with TRBD2. The CDR3 has 13 amino acids. The J segment lost 4 bases and the V segment lost 6 bases, leaving 3 bases of the junction unmatched. Germline V lookup: CDR1 DFQATT, CDR2 SNEGSKA (reference sequence). Here the CDR3 reads CSAVLAGADTQYF. CDR3 nucleotide sequence: TGCAGTGCCGTACTAGCGGGAGCAGATACGCAGTATTTT.

The chain employs TRBV30 and TRBJ2-6; 9 positions agree with TRBD1. CDR3 size: 16 residues. With 5 bases clipped from V and 0 bases from J, the junction kept 5 bases outside the gene matches. Germline V CDR1 and CDR2: GTSNPN, SVGIG (reference sequence). The CDR3, as DNA: TGTGCCTGGGGCCTGACAGGGGGCTCTGGGGCCAACGTCCTGACTTTC. It translates to CAWGLTGGSGANVLTF.

This chain uses TRBV20-1 with TRBJ2-7; maybe TRBD1 (5 bases). Germline-derived CDR1 and CDR2 are DFQATT and SNEGSKA (reference sequence). V lost 4 bases and J lost 5, with 9 bases in between. The CDR3 length is 11 residues. Written as DNA, the CDR3 is TGCAGTGCTAACAGGCGAGACGAGCAGTACTTC. It encodes CSANRRDEQYF.

CDR3 DNA sequence: TGTGCCAGCAGAACCACTAACTATGGCTACACCTTC. Amino acids: CASRTTNYGYTF. The V and J genes are TRBV9 and TRBJ1-2; D gene ambiguous. This CDR3 has 12 residues. The V end was cut by 5 bases, the J end by 0 bases, with 5 bases between. CDR1 is SGDLS and CDR2 is YYNGEE in the germline V gene.

This clonotype was found many times. V and J are TRBV30 and TRBJ1-1; D not resolved. The CDR3 length is 13 residues. V lost 0 bases and J 6 bases, leaving 11 bases between the germline ends. Germline loops: CDR1 GTSNPN, CDR2 SVGIG (reference sequence). The CDR3, as DNA: TGTGCCTGGAGTGTTTTATCTTTGGCTGAAGCTTTCTTT. Encoded protein: CAWSVLSLAEAFF.

This clonotype was seen repeatedly, ten times or more. V usage is TRBV28 and J usage is TRBJ2-1, with 10 bases identical to TRBD2. V trimming: 6 bases; J trimming: 4 bases; junction bases outside the gene matches: 21. The CDR3 contains 20 residues. Per the germline V gene, CDR1 is MDHEN and CDR2 is SYDVKM. In nucleotides, the CDR3 is TGTGCCAGCAGGTCCGAAGGGGCTAGCGGGAGCTCAGGGGGGTACAATGAGCAGTTCTTC. Protein product: CASRSEGASGSSGGYNEQFF.

At least ten counts were recorded for this clonotype. V and J are TRBV12-3 or TRBV12-4 and TRBJ1-5; D unresolved. V was pared by 6 bases and J by 0 bases, with 12 bases between. The CDR3 length is 15 residues. CDR3 nucleotides: TGTGCCAGCAGCCCCGTAGGGCTTAGCAATCAGCCCCAGCATTTT. Protein sequence: CASSPVGLSNQPQHF.